The rows below give T cell receptor beta chains drawn from one sample of a study of CD8+ T cells in alopecia areata. Profiled with immunoSEQ multiplex PCR; TCRdb holds only in-frame clones, not every one. The sample records tens of thousands of clones, about 71% being singletons. The starting material was CD8+ T cells sorted from blood, obtained between weeks 43 and 45, from a patient treated with tofacitinib. Every receptor here comes from a human donor with alopecia areata. Both conserved end residues are part of each CDR3. D genes are given only for firm matches. The listing skips clone size in some rows; elsewhere it reads once, few, many or a size class.

d_call	v_call	clone_size	j_call	cdr3_aa	cdr3_nt
-	TRBV25-1	-	TRBJ2-3	CASSDPGLARTDTQYF	TGTGCCAGCAGTGACCCCGGCCTAGCGCGCACAGATACGCAGTATTTT
-	TRBV7-2	-	TRBJ2-2	CASSLGTAGELFF	TGTGCCAGCAGCTTAGGGACGGCCGGGGAGCTGTTTTTT
-	TRBV30	-	TRBJ2-1	CAWSGGGVGDEQFF	TGTGCCTGGAGTGGAGGCGGGGTAGGCGATGAGCAGTTCTTC
-	TRBV6-5	-	TRBJ1-2	CASRNGGADGYTF	TGTGCCAGCAGAAACGGGGGGGCAGATGGCTACACCTTC
-	TRBV4-3	-	TRBJ1-5	CASSQDRHSNQPQHF	TGCGCCAGCAGCCAAGACAGACATAGCAATCAGCCCCAGCATTTT
TRBD1	TRBV30	-	TRBJ1-2	CAWSLGTGDGYTF	TGTGCCTGGAGTCTTGGGACAGGGGATGGCTACACCTTC
TRBD2	TRBV6-5	-	TRBJ2-7	CASSRDYLGEQYF	TGTGCCAGCAGTCGGGACTATTTAGGAGAGCAGTACTTC
TRBD1	TRBV4-3	-	TRBJ2-7	CASSQEQGSAYEQYF	TGCGCCAGCAGCCAAGAACAGGGGTCCGCCTACGAGCAGTACTTC
-	TRBV7-9	-	TRBJ2-1	CASSLGLSDERDNEQFF	TGTGCCAGCAGCTTGGGCCTTAGCGACGAGAGGGACAATGAGCAGTTCTTC
-	TRBV7-2	-	TRBJ2-7	CASSLGNSYEQYF	TGTGCCAGCAGCTTAGGGAACTCCTACGAGCAGTACTTC
-	TRBV4-1	-	TRBJ2-7	CASSQGVSGAYEQYF	TGCGCCAGCAGCCAAGGAGTTTCCGGGGCCTACGAGCAGTACTTC
-	TRBV13	-	TRBJ2-3	CASSLGQIDTQYF	TGTGCCAGCAGCTTAGGCCAGATAGATACGCAGTATTTT
-	TRBV13	-	TRBJ2-7	CASSSPGQGSYEQYF	TGTGCCAGCAGCTCTCCCGGCCAGGGTTCCTACGAGCAGTACTTC
-	TRBV6-1	few	TRBJ2-1	CASSARAQWGEEQFF	TGTGCCAGCAGTGCAAGGGCCCAGTGGGGTGAGGAGCAGTTCTTC
-	TRBV21-1	few	TRBJ1-4	CASSKGQRRFPNEKLFF	TGTGCCAGCAGCAAAGGCCAGAGACGATTTCCTAATGAAAAACTGTTTTTT
-	TRBV19	-	TRBJ1-5	CASSSSDRNQPQHF	TGTGCCAGTAGTTCTTCGGACAGAAATCAGCCCCAGCATTTT
TRBD2	TRBV27	-	TRBJ2-5	CASATNSGGSIETQYF	TGTGCCAGCGCTACAAATAGCGGGGGGTCGATAGAGACCCAGTACTTC
TRBD2	TRBV29-1	-	TRBJ2-7	CSVGTSGRYEQYF	TGCAGCGTTGGGACTAGCGGTCGATACGAGCAGTACTTC
-	TRBV2	-	TRBJ2-7	CASSESGGTYEQYF	TGTGCCAGCAGTGAATCAGGGGGGACCTACGAGCAGTACTTC
-	TRBV9	-	TRBJ1-2	CASSPDQRGGYTF	TGTGCCAGCAGCCCAGACCAAAGAGGTGGCTACACCTTC